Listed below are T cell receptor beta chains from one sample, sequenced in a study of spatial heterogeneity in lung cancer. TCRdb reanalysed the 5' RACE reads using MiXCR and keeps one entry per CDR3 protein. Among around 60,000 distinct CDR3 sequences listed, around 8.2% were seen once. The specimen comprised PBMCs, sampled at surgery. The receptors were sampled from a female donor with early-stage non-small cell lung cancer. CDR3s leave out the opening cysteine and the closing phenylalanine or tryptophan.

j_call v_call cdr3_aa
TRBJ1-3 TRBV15 ATSRAPTGSSGNTIY
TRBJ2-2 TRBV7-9 ASSFGLAGGELF
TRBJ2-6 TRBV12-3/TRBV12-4 ASTSRPGGANVLT
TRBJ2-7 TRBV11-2 ASVGQGSEQY
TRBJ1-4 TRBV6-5 ASGVGSSNEKLF
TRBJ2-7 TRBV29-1 SVDGGDYEQY
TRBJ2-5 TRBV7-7 ASSLKASGTTQY
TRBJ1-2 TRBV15 ATSSGDSSYGYT
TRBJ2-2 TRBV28 ASSFPWGGLNTGELF
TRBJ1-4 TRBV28 ASTRRSTNEKLF
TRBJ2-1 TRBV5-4 TSSLGSGGRYNEQF
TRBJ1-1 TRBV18 ASSPSDRENTEAF
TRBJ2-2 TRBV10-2 ASGLAGEGGELF
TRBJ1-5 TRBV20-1 SALHPSGNQPQH
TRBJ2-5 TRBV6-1 ASTDRKETQY
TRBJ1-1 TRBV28 ASSSSGGGNTEAF
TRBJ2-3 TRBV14 ASSQIDTQY
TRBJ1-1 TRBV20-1 SAFLGTEAF
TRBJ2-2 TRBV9 ASSVVSMSAGELF
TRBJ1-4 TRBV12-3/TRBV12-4 ASSLAAGGGEKLF
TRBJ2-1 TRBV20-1 SASLAAWNEQF
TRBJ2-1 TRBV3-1 ASSRGLAGTYNEQF
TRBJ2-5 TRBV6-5 ASSLTSGRSSQY
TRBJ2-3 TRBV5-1 ASSLERSAQY
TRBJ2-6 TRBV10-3 AIRMSSGANVLT
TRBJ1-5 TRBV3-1 ASSQGGLGGQPQH
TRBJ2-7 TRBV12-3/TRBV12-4 ASSLTPAVRRYEQY
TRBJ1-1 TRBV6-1 ASRVHLNTEAF
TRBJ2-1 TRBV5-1 ASSRGGNPEQF
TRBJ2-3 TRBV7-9 ASSFQQSSTDTQY
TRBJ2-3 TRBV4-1 ASKPSGDTQY
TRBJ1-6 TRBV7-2 ASRTEGASPLH
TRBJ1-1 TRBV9 ASSVELAPNTEAF